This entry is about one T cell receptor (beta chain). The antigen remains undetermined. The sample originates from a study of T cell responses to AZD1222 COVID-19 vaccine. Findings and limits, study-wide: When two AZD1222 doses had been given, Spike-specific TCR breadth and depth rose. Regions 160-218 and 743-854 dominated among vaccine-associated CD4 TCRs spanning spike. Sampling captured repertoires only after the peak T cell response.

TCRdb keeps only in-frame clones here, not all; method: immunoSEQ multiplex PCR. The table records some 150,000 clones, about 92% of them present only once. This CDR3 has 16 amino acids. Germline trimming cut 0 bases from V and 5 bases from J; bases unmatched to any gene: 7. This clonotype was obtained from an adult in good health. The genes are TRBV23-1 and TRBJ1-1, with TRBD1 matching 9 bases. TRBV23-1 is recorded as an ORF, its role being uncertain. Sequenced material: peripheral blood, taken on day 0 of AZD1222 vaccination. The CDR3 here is CASSQSGDRDLTEAFF. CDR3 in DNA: TGCGCCAGCAGTCAATCGGGGGACAGGGATTTGACTGAAGCTTTCTTT.